This T cell receptor beta chain is from a study of blood T cell repertoires in COVID-19. About the study: Acute and convalescent COVID-19 specimens originated in the United States, Italy and Spain. From T cells, B-cell-depleted T cells, or PBMCs came the material, which was cDNA or gDNA.

Original analysis: Estimation of nucleated cell counts relied on the amplification of reference gene primers. Sequencing was performed with immunoSEQ multiplex PCR; in TCRdb, only in-frame clones are kept and a portion is missing. The V and J calls and clone size are taken from that table; D and trimming were inferred from the DNA. Counted here are 100,000 to 150,000 clones, approximately 81% occurring once; the ten biggest clones make up more than 1.3%. Trimming cost V 4 bases and J 2 bases, with 14 bases left between them. The germline gives CDR1 MGHRA, CDR2 YSYEKL. This CDR3 comprises 16 residues.

Material for sequencing was peripheral blood. The genes are TRBV4-1 and TRBJ2-2; maybe TRBD2 (5 bases). The sequence derives from a man aged 55-75 years with acute or convalescent COVID-19. CDR3 DNA sequence: TGCGCCAGCAGCCCAACTAGTTTAACCAACACCGGGGAGCTGTTTTTT. Amino acids: CASSPTSLTNTGELFF.